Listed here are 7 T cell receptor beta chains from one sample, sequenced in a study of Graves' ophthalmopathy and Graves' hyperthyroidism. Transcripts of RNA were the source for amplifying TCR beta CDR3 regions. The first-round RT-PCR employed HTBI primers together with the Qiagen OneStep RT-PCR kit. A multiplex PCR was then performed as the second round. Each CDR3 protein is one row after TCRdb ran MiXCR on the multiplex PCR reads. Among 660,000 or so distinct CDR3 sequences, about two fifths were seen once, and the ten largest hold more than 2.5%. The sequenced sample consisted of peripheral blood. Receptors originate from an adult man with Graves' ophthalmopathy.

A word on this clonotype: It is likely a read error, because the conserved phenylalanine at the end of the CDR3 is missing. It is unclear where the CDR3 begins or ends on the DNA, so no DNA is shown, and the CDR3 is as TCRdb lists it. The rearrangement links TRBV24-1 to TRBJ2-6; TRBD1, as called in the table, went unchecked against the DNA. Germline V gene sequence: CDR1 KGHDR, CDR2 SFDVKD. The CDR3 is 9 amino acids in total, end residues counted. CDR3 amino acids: CATSDLPGQ.

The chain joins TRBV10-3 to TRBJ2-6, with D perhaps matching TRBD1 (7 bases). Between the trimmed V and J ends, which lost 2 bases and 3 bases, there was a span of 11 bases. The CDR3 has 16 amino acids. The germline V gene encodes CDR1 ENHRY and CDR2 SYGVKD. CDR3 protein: CAISEGGGYGANVLTF. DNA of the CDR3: TGTGCCATCAGTGAGGGAGGGGGCTATGGGGCCAACGTCCTGACTTTC.

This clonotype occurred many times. For the CDR3, the DNA is TGTGCCAGCAGTTTTAAGCCAGGGAACACTGAAGCTTTCTTT. As protein: CASSFKPGNTEAFF. The rearrangement joins TRBV12-3 or TRBV12-4 to TRBJ1-1; D gene ambiguous. Trimming left V 3 bases short and J 1 base short, with 9 bases between. The CDR3 loop spans 14 amino acids.

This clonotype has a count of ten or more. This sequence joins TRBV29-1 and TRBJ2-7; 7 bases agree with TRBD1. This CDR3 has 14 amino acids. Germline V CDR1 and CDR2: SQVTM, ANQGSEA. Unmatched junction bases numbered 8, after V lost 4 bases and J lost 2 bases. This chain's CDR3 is CSVGVGDSAYEQYF. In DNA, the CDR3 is TGCAGCGTTGGGGTTGGGGACAGCGCCTACGAGCAGTACTTC.

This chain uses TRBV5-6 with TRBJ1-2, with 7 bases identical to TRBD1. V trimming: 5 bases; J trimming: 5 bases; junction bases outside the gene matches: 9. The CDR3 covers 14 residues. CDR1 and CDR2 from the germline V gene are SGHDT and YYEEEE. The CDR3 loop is CASRHTGVGYGYTF. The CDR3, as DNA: TGTGCCAGCAGACATACAGGGGTTGGGTATGGCTACACCTTC.

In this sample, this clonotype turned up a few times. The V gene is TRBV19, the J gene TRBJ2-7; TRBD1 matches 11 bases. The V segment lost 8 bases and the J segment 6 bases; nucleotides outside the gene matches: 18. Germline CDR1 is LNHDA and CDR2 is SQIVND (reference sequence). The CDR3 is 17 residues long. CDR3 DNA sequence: TGTGCCAGTGCCCCGTCAGGACAGGGGGCGTATCAAGGCGAGCAGTACTTC. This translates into CASAPSGQGAYQGEQYF.

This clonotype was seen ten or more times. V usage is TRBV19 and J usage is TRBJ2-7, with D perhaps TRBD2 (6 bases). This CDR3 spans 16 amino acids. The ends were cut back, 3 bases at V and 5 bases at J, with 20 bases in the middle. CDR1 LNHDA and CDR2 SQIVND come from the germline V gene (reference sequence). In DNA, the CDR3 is TGTGCCAGTAGTATTGGAATCGGGGCTAGCGAACACGAGCAGTACTTC. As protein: CASSIGIGASEHEQYF.